Here is one TCR beta chain with its context. Its specificity is unknown. The sample comes from a study of Ad26.COV2.S vaccination and SARS-CoV-2 variants. The treatment here: about 20 received Ad26.COV2.S at low or high dose, single or two shots; 5 received placebo; per-sample allocation not given. Collection of the samples took place on day 63 after the first injection of vaccine or placebo. It was Wuhan-strain SARS-CoV-2 spike that the Ad26 vaccine vector expressed. Study conclusions and caveats: Substantial breadth was reported for post-vaccination spike-specific CD8+ and CD4+ T cells.

Measured with immunoSEQ multiplex PCR; TCRdb has only the in-frame clones, and not every one. The sample records hundreds of thousands of clones, around nine tenths being singletons. Sequenced material: peripheral blood, taken in a trial of Ad26.COV2.S vaccine versus placebo. This receptor was identified in a person between 18 and 59 years old who received the Ad26.COV2.S COVID-19 vaccine or a placebo.

The CDR3: CAISSRENGYTF. CDR3 sequence (DNA): TGTGCCATCAGTAGCAGGGAGAATGGCTACACCTTC. J is TRBJ1-2 and V is TRBV10-3, with a possible D match to TRBD1 (5 bases). Trimming pared 5 bases from V and 6 bases from J, leaving 10 bases between. The CDR3 is made up of 12 amino acids. In germline, CDR1 is ENHRY, CDR2 SYGVKD.